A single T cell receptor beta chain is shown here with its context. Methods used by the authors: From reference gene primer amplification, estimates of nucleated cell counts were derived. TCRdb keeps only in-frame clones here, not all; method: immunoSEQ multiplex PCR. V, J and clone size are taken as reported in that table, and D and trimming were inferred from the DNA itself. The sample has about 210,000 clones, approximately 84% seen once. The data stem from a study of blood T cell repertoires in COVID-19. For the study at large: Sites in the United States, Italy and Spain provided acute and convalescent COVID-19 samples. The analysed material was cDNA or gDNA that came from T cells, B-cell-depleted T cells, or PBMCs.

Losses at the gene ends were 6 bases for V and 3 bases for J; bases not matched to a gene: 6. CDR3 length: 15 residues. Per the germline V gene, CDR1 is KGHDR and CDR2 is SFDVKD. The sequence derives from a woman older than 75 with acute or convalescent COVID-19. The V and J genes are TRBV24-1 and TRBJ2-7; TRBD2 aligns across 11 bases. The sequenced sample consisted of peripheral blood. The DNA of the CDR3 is TGTGCCACCAGTTCGTCACTAGCGGGAGTCTACGAGCAGTACTTC. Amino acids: CATSSSLAGVYEQYF.